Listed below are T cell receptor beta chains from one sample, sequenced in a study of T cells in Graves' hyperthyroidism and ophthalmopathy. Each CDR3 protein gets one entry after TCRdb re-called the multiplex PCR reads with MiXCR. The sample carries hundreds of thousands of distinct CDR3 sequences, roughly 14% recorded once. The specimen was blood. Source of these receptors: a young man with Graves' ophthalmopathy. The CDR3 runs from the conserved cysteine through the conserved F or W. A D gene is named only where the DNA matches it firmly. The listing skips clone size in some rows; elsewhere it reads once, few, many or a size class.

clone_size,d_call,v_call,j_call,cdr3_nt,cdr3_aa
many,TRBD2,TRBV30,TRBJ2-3,TGTGCCTGGAGTGGGTCGGGGGGGCCAACAGATACGCAGTATTTT,CAWSGSGGPTDTQYF
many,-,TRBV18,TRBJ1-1,TGTGCCAGCTACCAAACAGGCCTCGCTGAAGCTTTCTTT,CASYQTGLAEAFF
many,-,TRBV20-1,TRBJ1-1,TGCAGTGCTAGAGATAGTCTGAGGTACAAAAAAGCTTTCTTT,CSARDSLRYKKAFF
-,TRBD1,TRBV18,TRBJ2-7,TGTGCCAGCTCACAACCGGGACAGGGTAGCGCCTACGAGCAGTACTTC,CASSQPGQGSAYEQYF
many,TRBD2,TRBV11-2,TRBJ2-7,TGTGCCAGCAGCTTACGGACTAGCGGGGCCGTACGGGGCGAGCAGTACTTC,CASSLRTSGAVRGEQYF
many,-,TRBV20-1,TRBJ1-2,TGCAGTGCTAGAACTGGGGAGGGCTACACCTTC,CSARTGEGYTF
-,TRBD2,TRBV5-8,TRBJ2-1,TGTGCCAGCAGCTTGGGACTAGCGGGAGGGAGGAATGAGCAGTTCTTC,CASSLGLAGGRNEQFF
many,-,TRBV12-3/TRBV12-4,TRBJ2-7,TGTGCCAGCAGTCCAACCACAACAACCTACGAGCAGTACTTC,CASSPTTTTYEQYF
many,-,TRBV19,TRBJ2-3,TGTGCCAGTAGTATAATTCGGGACTCCCTCACAGATACGCAGTATTTT,CASSIIRDSLTDTQYF
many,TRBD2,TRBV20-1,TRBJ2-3,TGCAGTGCTAGTGGTGCTAGCGGGAATTCAGATACGCAGTATTTT,CSASGASGNSDTQYF
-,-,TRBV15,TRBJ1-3,TGTGCCACCAGCAGAGTTGGGGGGTCGAACACCATATATTTT,CATSRVGGSNTIYF
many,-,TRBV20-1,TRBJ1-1,TGCAGTGCTAGACCTCTGTTGGGGGGCACCCGGGCTGAAGCTTTCTTT,CSARPLLGGTRAEAFF
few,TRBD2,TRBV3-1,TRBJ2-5,TGTGCCAGCAGCCAAACAGCGGGGGGGCCGATTGTGACCCAGTACTTC,CASSQTAGGPIVTQYF
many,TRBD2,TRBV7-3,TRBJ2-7,TGTGCCAGCGCCCCGGGACTAGGAACCTACGAGCAGTACTTC,CASAPGLGTYEQYF
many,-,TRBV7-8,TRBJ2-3,TGTGCCAGCAGCTTATCTAGCGCCACAGATACGCAGTATTTT,CASSLSSATDTQYF
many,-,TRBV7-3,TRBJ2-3,TGTGCCAGCAGCTTAAACTGGGGACGCGGGTCGCCAGATACGCAGTATTTT,CASSLNWGRGSPDTQYF
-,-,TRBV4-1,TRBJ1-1,TGCGCCAGCAGCCTACCCTCCAGTGGAGGTTCGAACACTGAAGCTTTCTTT,CASSLPSSGGSNTEAFF